This T cell receptor (beta chain) was captured by sequencing in a study of blood T cells in healthy people across ages. Primed by a sample-barcoded 5' primer and a J-beta primer mix, a second PCR proceeded for about 7 to 11 cycles. Unique molecular identifiers of 12 random nucleotides labeled each cDNA. Every sample returned 2.5 million or more CDR3-containing paired-end reads. In TCRdb, the 5' RACE reads were re-called with MiXCR into one record per CDR3 protein. The data show some 1.8 million distinct CDR3 sequences, roughly two fifths seen once. Turning to this clonotype: No antigen is known for it.

Study-level points and caveats: Naive T cell percentage showed a strong correlation with TCR beta diversity. Per million T cells, TCR beta diversity dropped about linearly as age rose.

The sequence was obtained from a human donor in good health. Source material: blood.

CDR3 sequence: CASSLVQWSGNTEAFF. DNA for the CDR3: TGTGCCAGCAGCTTAGTCCAGTGGTCAGGAAACACTGAAGCTTTCTTT. The rearrangement uses TRBV7-9 and TRBJ1-1; D is undetermined. V lost 1 base and J lost 2, with 14 bases in between. Germline V gene lookup returns CDR1 SEHNR and CDR2 FQNEAQ (reference sequence). CDR3 length equals 16 residues.